Each of the 19 T cell receptor beta chains below was sequenced from the same sample in a study of CD8+ T cells in alopecia areata. Reverse transcription of extracted RNA yielded cDNA, which provided the sequencing template. TCRdb keeps only in-frame clones here, not all; method: immunoSEQ multiplex PCR. The sample yields hundreds of thousands of clones, 50% to 65% seen once. The source material was CD4+ T cells sorted from blood, sampled at week 0. These receptors came from a human donor with alopecia areata.

V gene TRBV5-1 combines with J gene TRBJ2-3; D might be TRBD1 (6 bases). Germline loops: CDR1 SGHRS, CDR2 YFSETQ. The V and J ends lost 3 bases and 1 base respectively, with 6 bases between them. CDR3 length: 13 residues. CDR3 residues: CASSSGGTDTQYF. CDR3 coding DNA: TGCGCCAGCAGCTCAGGGGGCACAGATACGCAGTATTTT. Full variable domain (remainder filled in from reference TRBV5-1 and TRBJ2-3): KAGVTQTPRYLIKTRGQQVTLSCSPISGHRSVSWYQQTPGQGLQFLFEYFSETQRNKGNFPGRFSGRQFSNSRSEMNVSTLELGDSALYLCASSSGGTDTQYFGPGTRLTVL.

In regard to this clone: A much larger clone lies a single base off, so this may be a read error. This rearrangement joins TRBV14 to TRBJ2-5; no definite D call. V was clipped by 3 bases and J by 4 bases, with 3 bases between them. The CDR3 totals 11 residues. Germline V gene data show CDR1 as SGHDN and CDR2 as FVKESK. CDR3 coding DNA: TGTGCCAGCAGCCAGTCAGAGACCCAGTACTTC. As protein: CASSQSETQYF.

This clone came up a few times. This chain joins TRBV27 and TRBJ1-1, with TRBD1 as a possible D gene (5 bases). The germline V gene encodes CDR1 MNHEY and CDR2 SMNVEV (reference sequence). The V gene lost 5 bases and the J gene lost 4 bases, with 14 bases spanning the gap. The CDR3 contains 14 residues. The CDR3 reads CASSPRGLVTEAFF. The DNA for the CDR3 is TGTGCCAGCAGTCCCCGGGGACTGGTCACTGAAGCTTTCTTT.

V and J are TRBV27 and TRBJ2-7, with 9 bases that match TRBD2. Germline V lookup: CDR1 MNHEY, CDR2 SMNVEV (reference sequence). The CDR3 sequence is 17 residues long. Trimming at V came to 2 bases and at J to 2 bases, leaving 10 bases not matched to a gene. In DNA, the CDR3 is TGTGCCAGCAGTTTAGTTCCGGCGGGAGGGCTGACCTACGAGCAGTACTTC. Translation gives CASSLVPAGGLTYEQYF.

V gene TRBV6-6 combines with J gene TRBJ1-5, with D possibly TRBD1 on 6 matching bases. The germline V and J ends were trimmed by 5 bases and 1 base, with 15 bases remaining between them. The CDR3 loop spans 16 amino acids. Germline V gives CDR1 MNHNY, CDR2 SVGAGI (reference sequence). This CDR3 is CASSNPGQISNQPQHF. The DNA of the CDR3 is TGTGCCAGCAGTAACCCCGGACAGATAAGCAATCAGCCCCAGCATTTT.

The J gene is TRBJ1-2, the V gene TRBV6-5, with 7 bases that match TRBD1. Losses at the gene ends were 6 bases for V and 8 bases for J; bases not matched to a gene: 9. The germline gives CDR1 MNHEY, CDR2 SVGAGI. The CDR3 has 13 amino acids. In nucleotides, the CDR3 is TGTGCCAGCAGCCTAGACAGGGTTGGCGGCTACACCTTC. Amino acid sequence: CASSLDRVGGYTF.

The V call is TRBV5-4, the J call TRBJ2-3; no reliable D call. Germline loops: CDR1 SGHNT, CDR2 YYREEE (reference sequence). The germline V and J ends were trimmed by 5 bases and 0 bases, with 7 bases remaining between them. There are 13 residues in the CDR3. Here the CDR3 DNA reads TGTGCCAGCAGGACTGAGAGCACAGATACGCAGTATTTT. Protein: CASRTESTDTQYF.

V usage is TRBV7-9 and J usage is TRBJ2-7; tentative D call: TRBD1 (5 bases). CDR1 is SEHNR and CDR2 is FQNEAQ in the germline V gene (reference sequence). The V and J ends lost 4 bases and 2 bases respectively, with 9 bases between them. CDR3 length: 13 amino acids. The CDR3 loop reads CASSSTDTYEQYF. The CDR3 coding sequence is TGTGCCAGCAGCTCGACAGACACCTACGAGCAGTACTTC.

This sequence joins TRBV30 and TRBJ1-5; the D is unclear. The V end lost 0 bases, the J end lost 6 bases, and 9 bases lay between the germline ends. The length of the CDR3 is 13 residues. The V gene's germline CDR1 is GTSNPN and CDR2 SVGIG (reference sequence). Written as DNA, the CDR3 is TGTGCCTGGAGTGTTACGGGTCTTCAGCCCCAGCATTTT. Translated, it gives CAWSVTGLQPQHF.

This clone appeared many times. The chain recombines TRBV15 with TRBJ2-5; TRBD1 matches 8 bases. The CDR3 sequence is 17 residues long. In germline, CDR1 is LNHNV, CDR2 YYDKDF (reference sequence). The V and J ends lost 3 bases and 2 bases, in that order; junction bases with no gene match: 11. Here the CDR3 reads CATSRQLRGRGQETQYF. As DNA, the CDR3 is TGTGCCACCAGCAGGCAACTCAGGGGGCGAGGGCAAGAGACCCAGTACTTC.

This chain joins TRBV5-1 and TRBJ2-7; no reliable D call. Germline V gene data show CDR1 as SGHRS and CDR2 as YFSETQ. The V end lost 4 bases, the J end lost 2 bases, and 19 bases lay between the germline ends. This CDR3 has 16 amino acids. The CDR3 coding sequence is TGCGCCAGCAGCGCGGACCTCGGCGGAACCCCCTACGAGCAGTACTTC. Translating gives CASSADLGGTPYEQYF.

This clone was counted a single time. The chain recombines TRBV7-9 with TRBJ2-7; D is unresolved. The CDR3 has 12 amino acids. Trimming left V 3 bases short and J 5 bases short, with 8 bases between. Germline V gene sequence: CDR1 SEHNR, CDR2 FQNEAQ (reference sequence). The DNA of the CDR3 is TGTGCCAGCAGCTTGTCCCAGGACGAGCAGTACTTC. Translating it yields CASSLSQDEQYF.

The CDR3 DNA follows: TGTGCCTGGAGTGTGGCCGCCCCTGAGCAGTTCTTC. Translating gives CAWSVAAPEQFF. J is TRBJ2-1 and V is TRBV30; D gene ambiguous. The V gene lost 0 bases and the J gene lost 9 bases, with 9 bases spanning the gap. The germline V gene encodes CDR1 GTSNPN and CDR2 SVGIG (reference sequence). This CDR3 contains 12 residues.

The chain joins TRBV9 to TRBJ2-5; D is ambiguous. V lost 0 bases to trimming and J lost 5 bases, with 11 bases between them. This CDR3 comprises 14 residues. Germline V gene lookup returns CDR1 SGDLS and CDR2 YYNGEE. CDR3 sequence: CASSVGAGEETQYF. The CDR3 DNA reads as TGTGCCAGCAGCGTAGGGGCAGGAGAGGAGACCCAGTACTTC.

The rearrangement links TRBV25-1 to TRBJ1-2, with 8 bases identical to TRBD1. This CDR3 is built from 13 residues. Trimming at V came to 6 bases and at J to 5 bases, leaving 5 bases not matched to a gene. Germline V gives CDR1 MGHDK, CDR2 SYGVNS. The CDR3 protein is CASSRGQGYGYTF. In nucleotides, the CDR3 is TGTGCCAGCAGCCGTGGACAGGGTTATGGCTACACCTTC.

The chain is built from TRBV2 and TRBJ2-3, with 14 bases lining up with TRBD2. The V and J ends lost 7 bases and 1 base, in that order; junction bases with no gene match: 16. CDR3 size: 20 residues. Germline CDR1 and CDR2: SNHLY and FYNNEI. The DNA of the CDR3 is TGTGCCAGCAATCTCTTCGGGACTAGCGGGGGCAACAAGGGCACAGATACGCAGTATTTT. It specifies CASNLFGTSGGNKGTDTQYF.

The chain employs TRBV2 and TRBJ1-5, with D uncertain. The CDR3 contains 14 residues. Trimming took 4 bases from V and 1 from J, leaving 8 bases between them. Germline values: CDR1 SNHLY, CDR2 FYNNEI. The CDR3 bases are TGTGCCAGCAGTGTACTACTAAGCAATCAGCCCCAGCATTTT. This translates into CASSVLLSNQPQHF.

This clone appeared a few times. The chain recombines TRBV9 with TRBJ2-1, with D possibly TRBD1 on 5 matching bases. The CDR3 extends over 14 amino acids. The germline V gene encodes CDR1 SGDLS and CDR2 YYNGEE. Trimming removed 3 bases at V and 8 bases at J, with 15 bases between. The CDR3 nucleotides are TGTGCCAGCAGCGCCAAGCACAGGAAGGATGAGCAGTTCTTC. It codes for CASSAKHRKDEQFF.

The CDR3 region has the DNA TGCGCCAGCAGCCCAGCCTGGACAGGGGAACCCTACGAGCAGTACTTC. This codes for CASSPAWTGEPYEQYF. This chain uses TRBV5-1 with TRBJ2-7, with 9 bases fitting TRBD1. Germline trimming cut 4 bases from V and 2 bases from J; bases unmatched to any gene: 10. CDR1 is SGHRS, CDR2 YFSETQ, per germline. The length of the CDR3 is 16 residues.